This T cell receptor (beta chain) came from a study of blood T cell repertoires in COVID-19. Overall study context: COVID-19 samples collected from the United States, Italy and Spain covered acute and convalescent phases.

Repertoires were generated with immunoSEQ multiplex PCR, while TCRdb's copy carries only in-frame clones and drops some. The table lists approximately 200,000 clones, roughly 94% of them singletons. Per germline, CDR1 SEHNR and CDR2 FQNEAQ (reference sequence). Trimming cost V 4 bases and J 10 bases; bases outside gene matches: 6. The CDR3 has 15 amino acids. A Seattle source enrolled patients during active infection and followed them longitudinally. The sequenced sample consisted of peripheral blood. This chain links TRBV7-9 with TRBJ1-6; 11 bases align to TRBD1. The TCR sequence derives from a man aged 25 to 40 with COVID-19, enrolled during active disease. The CDR3 DNA is TGTGCCAGCAGCTCCGACCGGGACAGGGGGTCACCCCTCCACTTT. This codes for CASSSDRDRGSPLHF.